Below are 32 T cell receptor beta chains sequenced from a single sample in a study of post-analysis software for immune sequencing data. Study conclusions and caveats: The study found TRBV5-6, TRBV5-1 and TRBV20-1 among about five TRBV segments more frequent in patients than controls.

Tagging with unique molecular identifiers was a feature of the TCR beta cDNA libraries. TCRdb fed the PCR reads into MiXCR, producing one record per CDR3 protein. The sample carries under 200,000 distinct CDR3 sequences, 29% recorded once. The antigens of these receptors remain unknown. Sequencing was performed on blood. The receptors derive from a girl aged 2-17 years with multiple sclerosis.

V usage is TRBV4-2 and J usage is TRBJ2-2, with TRBD2 identical over 7 bases. Trimming at V came to 4 bases and at J to 0 bases, leaving 2 bases not matched to a gene. This CDR3 region has 15 residues. Germline CDR1 LGHNA, CDR2 YNFKEQ. The CDR3 DNA is TGTGCCAGCAGCCCGGGGAGGGCGAACACCGGGGAGCTGTTTTTT. This encodes CASSPGRANTGELFF.

This clonotype was picked up a small number of times. The V gene is TRBV15, the J gene TRBJ2-3; no firm D call. The V gene's germline CDR1 is LNHNV and CDR2 YYDKDF (reference sequence). The V gene lost 3 bases and the J gene lost 2 bases, with 6 bases spanning the gap. CDR3 size: 13 residues. The CDR3 reads CATSSVSTDTQYF. CDR3 DNA: TGTGCCACCAGCAGCGTCTCCACAGATACGCAGTATTTT.

With respect to this clonotype: This clone may be a read error of a much larger clone one base away. The V call is TRBV7-9, the J call TRBJ2-7; 7 bases are a match to TRBD1. Germline V gives CDR1 SEHNR, CDR2 FQNEAQ (reference sequence). The CDR3 has 15 amino acids. The chain's CDR3 is CACSATKQGWDEQYF. In nucleotides, the CDR3 is TGTGCCTGCAGCGCGACAAAACAGGGGTGGGACGAGCAGTACTTC.

The rearrangement links TRBV4-2 to TRBJ2-1; 10 nucleotides line up with TRBD2. Germline V CDR1 and CDR2: LGHNA, YNFKEQ. After removal of 1 base from V and 5 bases from J, the junction contained 5 bases not matched to a gene. The CDR3 runs to 16 residues. The CDR3 sequence is CASSQGPSGGNNEQFF. The CDR3 bases are TGTGCCAGCAGCCAAGGCCCTAGCGGGGGAAACAATGAGCAGTTCTTC.

This chain joins TRBV19 and TRBJ1-5; no reliable D call. The germline CDR1 and CDR2 sequences are LNHDA and SQIVND (reference sequence). The CDR3 length is 13 residues. Trimming removed 9 bases from V and 1 base from J, with 10 bases in between. This chain's CDR3 is CASKVGSNQPQHF. CDR3 DNA sequence: TGTGCCAGCAAGGTGGGGAGCAATCAGCCCCAGCATTTT.

This clonotype occurred many times. The rearrangement uses TRBV27 and TRBJ2-7; TRBD1 might be the D (6 bases). From germline, CDR1 is MNHEY and CDR2 SMNVEV (reference sequence). The CDR3 runs 16 residues. Trimming cost V 5 bases and J 2 bases, with 19 bases left between them. The CDR3, as DNA: TGTGCCAGCAGTCCGAGACCCCCGGGACACACCTACGAGCAGTACTTC. This encodes CASSPRPPGHTYEQYF.

In this sample, this clonotype turned up a few times. The V call is TRBV3-1, the J call TRBJ2-1; 10 nucleotides line up with TRBD2. V shed 4 bases and J 14 bases; nucleotides not matched to a gene: 8. Germline CDR1 reads LGHDT; CDR2 reads YNNKEL (reference sequence). CDR3 length: 13 residues. The CDR3 loop is CASSPDLAGDKFF. Here the CDR3 DNA reads TGTGCCAGCAGCCCCGACCTAGCGGGAGACAAGTTCTTC.

This clonotype was counted many times. This rearrangement joins TRBV5-1 to TRBJ2-5; D is possibly TRBD1 (5 bases). CDR1 and CDR2 from the germline V gene are SGHRS and YFSETQ. The CDR3 has 14 amino acids. V gave up 4 bases and J gave up 2 bases, with 12 bases separating them. The CDR3 here is CASSHGDRQETQYF. The CDR3 DNA reads as TGCGCCAGCAGCCATGGAGACAGACAAGAGACCCAGTACTTC.

This clonotype has at least ten counts. The chain couples TRBV5-1 to TRBJ2-7; weak D call: TRBD1 (6 bases). The CDR3 extends over 17 amino acids. Germline CDR1 and CDR2: SGHRS and YFSETQ. With 4 bases removed from V and 4 bases from J, the gap between germline ends came to 24 bases. This CDR3 is CASSLERPTGLGYEQYF. The CDR3, as DNA: TGCGCCAGCAGCCTGGAGCGACCCACAGGGCTGGGGTACGAGCAGTACTTC.

Concerning this clonotype itself: A clone one base away is much larger, so this may be a read error. The chain couples TRBV2 to TRBJ2-7; tentatively, D is TRBD2 (6 bases). The V end lost 8 bases, the J end lost 10 bases, and 21 bases lay between the germline ends. The germline V gene has CDR1 SNHLY and CDR2 FYNNEI. The length of the CDR3 is 13 residues. CDR3 region: CASSRDWGEAQYF. In nucleotides, the CDR3 is TGTGCCAGCTCACGGGACTGGGGGGAGGCCCAGTACTTC.

Only a few counts were recorded for this clonotype. V usage is TRBV12-3 or TRBV12-4 and J usage is TRBJ2-5; maybe TRBD2 (5 bases). This CDR3 is 14 amino acids long. V was shortened by 5 bases and J by 11 bases, with 21 bases between the two germline ends. The CDR3 DNA follows: TGTGCCAGCAGTCCACGGGCCAGCTATGGGGAGCAGTACTTC. Protein product: CASSPRASYGEQYF.

This clonotype came up a few times. This chain uses TRBV6-2 or TRBV6-3 with TRBJ1-5; D is uncertain. Germline V gene sequence: CDR1 MNHEY, CDR2 SVGEGT. The V gene lost 6 bases and the J gene lost 0 bases, with 9 bases spanning the gap. The CDR3 is made up of 14 amino acids. In DNA form, the CDR3 reads TGTGCCAGCAGAGATGGACTTAGCAATCAGCCCCAGCATTTT. It encodes CASRDGLSNQPQHF.

In this sample, this clonotype turned up many times. The CDR3 nucleotides read TGTGCCAGCAGCTTAGAATGGGCCAGGGGGAACAATGAGCAGTTCTTC. This gives the protein CASSLEWARGNNEQFF. This chain links TRBV7-2 with TRBJ2-1; 7 positions match TRBD1. The CDR3 loop spans 16 amino acids. From germline, CDR1 is SGHTA and CDR2 FQGNSA. The V segment lost 1 base and the J segment 5 bases; nucleotides outside the gene matches: 8. The complete variable domain, with remaining parts taken from reference TRBV7-2 and TRBJ2-1, reads GAGVSQSPSNKVTEKGKDVELRCDPISGHTALYWYRQSLGQGLEFLIYFQGNSAPDKSGLPSDRFSAERTGGSVSTLTIQRTQQEDSAVYLCASSLEWARGNNEQFFGPGTRLTVL.

This clonotype has more than one count but fewer than ten. This chain joins TRBV7-6 and TRBJ2-3; TRBD2 agrees at 12 bases. CDR3 length: 16 amino acids. Looked up from germline, CDR1 is SGHVS and CDR2 is FNYEAQ. J was trimmed by 10 bases and V by 3 bases; bases with no gene match: 11. Here the CDR3 DNA reads TGTGCCAGCAGCTTGGGATTTTCGGCTAGCGGGGGGGCGCAGTATTTT. Its protein is CASSLGFSASGGAQYF.

This clonotype has more than one count but fewer than ten. V usage is TRBV27 and J usage is TRBJ1-1; 8 nucleotides align to TRBD1. Germline CDR1 and CDR2: MNHEY and SMNVEV (reference sequence). The CDR3 is 14 amino acids. V was clipped by 5 bases and J by 4 bases; unmatched bases: 6. The CDR3 sequence: CASSTRQGFTEAFF. The CDR3 DNA is TGTGCCAGCAGTACACGACAGGGGTTCACTGAAGCTTTCTTT.

Turning to this clonotype: This may arise from a read error, as a much more abundant clone is one base away. This chain links TRBV7-9 with TRBJ2-4; no clear D. The DNA end is more similar to TRBJ2-7, so the J call may be wrong. The CDR3 sequence is 16 residues long. Looked up from germline, CDR1 is SEHNR and CDR2 is FQNEAQ (reference sequence). The CDR3 nucleotides read TGTGCCGGCAGCTTAGCCCAAGGACCCCCGCCCTACGAGCAGTACTTC. Protein sequence: CAGSLAQGPPPYEQYF.

This clonotype has ten or more counts. The V gene is TRBV18, the J gene TRBJ1-5; D is undetermined. Germline V gene lookup returns CDR1 KGHSH and CDR2 LQKENI. The CDR3 totals 14 residues. V gave up 5 bases and J gave up 5 bases, with 13 bases separating them. The CDR3 loop reads CASSSMGGDQPQHF. DNA for the CDR3: TGTGCCAGCTCATCTATGGGTGGGGATCAGCCCCAGCATTTT.

The chain joins TRBV6-6 to TRBJ1-2; D unclear. Trimming took off 0 bases at V and 3 bases at J, with 11 bases between the two ends. Germline CDR1 MNHNY, CDR2 SVGAGI (reference sequence). The CDR3 consists of 15 residues. CDR3 nucleotide sequence: TGTGCCAGCAGTTACTCGAAGAGGGAAGACTATGGCTACACCTTC. It is translated as CASSYSKREDYGYTF.

In the case of this clonotype: A much larger clone sits a single nucleotide away, making a read error possible. The J gene is TRBJ2-5, the V gene TRBV6-2 or TRBV6-3, with D possibly matching TRBD2 (6 bases). V lost 2 bases and J lost 7, with 17 bases in between. CDR3 length: 15 residues. Looked up from germline, CDR1 is MNHEY and CDR2 is SVGEGT. CDR3: CASSYEGLGGRTQYF. The CDR3 bases are TGTGCCAGCAGTTACGAGGGGCTCGGGGGTAGGACCCAGTACTTC.

This clonotype was seen ten or more times. The chain carries TRBV6-6 and TRBJ2-3; 8 bases are a match to TRBD1. Looked up from germline, CDR1 is MNHNY and CDR2 is SVGAGI (reference sequence). CDR3 length: 16 amino acids. V lost 5 bases, J lost 3 bases, and 10 bases stayed unmatched. This CDR3 is CASSHRTGSSTDTQYF. As DNA, the CDR3 is TGTGCCAGCAGTCACCGGACAGGGAGCTCGACAGATACGCAGTATTTT.

This rearrangement joins TRBV9 to TRBJ1-3, with 7 bases matching TRBD1. CDR1 and CDR2 (germline): SGDLS, YYNGEE. The CDR3 is 15 residues long. V dropped 8 bases and J dropped 0; count of bases not matched to a gene: 8. Here the CDR3 DNA reads TGTGCCAGTGGGAGGGACAGCTCCTCTGGAAACACCATATATTTT. Translation: CASGRDSSSGNTIYF.

Details on this clonotype: A junction boundary mismatches the germline segment, possibly from a read error. The chain couples TRBV5-1 to TRBJ1-4; D unresolved. Germline-derived CDR1 and CDR2 are SGHRS and YFSETQ. There are 13 residues in the CDR3. CDR3 amino acids: CTSSLVVGEKLFF. In DNA form, the CDR3 reads TGCACCAGCAGCTTGGTAGTGGGAGAAAAACTGTTTTTT. Full variable domain (remainder filled in from reference TRBV5-1 and TRBJ1-4): KAGVTQTPRYLIKTRGQQVTLSCSPISGHRSVSWYQQTPGQGLQFLFEYFSETQRNKGNFPGRFSGRQFSNSRSEMNVSTLELGDSALYLCTSSLVVGEKLFFGSGTQLSVL.

This clonotype turned up a few times. The V call is TRBV2, the J call TRBJ2-1; 11 positions match TRBD2. Germline lookup yields CDR1 SNHLY and CDR2 FYNNEI. V shed 6 bases and J 1 base; nucleotides not matched to a gene: 5. The CDR3 runs 16 residues. CDR3 bases: TGTGCCAGCAGACGACTAGCGGGGACGTCCTACAATGAGCAGTTCTTC. It encodes CASRRLAGTSYNEQFF.

Concerning this clonotype: Possible read error: a much larger clone is one base away. J is TRBJ2-1 and V is TRBV10-3, with D possibly matching TRBD1 (6 bases). The CDR3 consists of 14 residues. Germline V gene sequence: CDR1 ENHRY, CDR2 SYGVKD. The CDR3 DNA is TGTACCATCACGGGGACAAACTCCTACAATGAGCAGTTCTTC. Its protein is CTITGTNSYNEQFF.

The chain joins TRBV6-6 to TRBJ1-4; D gene uncertain. The CDR3 has 15 amino acids. V was cut by 2 bases and J by 3 bases, with 10 bases left in between. Germline V gene data show CDR1 as MNHNY and CDR2 as SVGAGI (reference sequence). The CDR3 nucleotides read TGTGCCAGCAGTTACGTGGTACAGCCTAATGAAAAACTGTTTTTT. It specifies CASSYVVQPNEKLFF.

This clonotype appeared a few times. The V gene is TRBV24-1, the J gene TRBJ2-1; 11 bases agree with TRBD2. The V gene's germline CDR1 is KGHDR and CDR2 SFDVKD. The CDR3 is made up of 15 amino acids. V trimming: 7 bases; J trimming: 6 bases; junction bases outside the gene matches: 7. This CDR3 reads CATRATSGRRNEQFF. CDR3 coding DNA: TGTGCCACCAGGGCCACTAGCGGGAGACGCAATGAGCAGTTCTTC.

This clonotype was found many times. V gene TRBV4-1 combines with J gene TRBJ2-3, with 9 bases aligning to TRBD2. V dropped 4 bases and J dropped 0; count of bases not matched to a gene: 14. This CDR3 is built from 19 residues. Germline CDR1 and CDR2: MGHRA and YSYEKL. DNA for the CDR3: TGCGCCAGCAGCCCCTTAGAGGGGCTAGCGGGGTCTAGCACAGATACGCAGTATTTT. Amino acid sequence: CASSPLEGLAGSSTDTQYF.

This clonotype was observed a handful of times. V usage is TRBV6-6 and J usage is TRBJ1-1, with a tentative D call TRBD1 (5 bases). The CDR3 has 14 amino acids. Trimming removed 2 bases from V and 7 bases from J, with 14 bases in between. Germline-derived CDR1 and CDR2 are MNHNY and SVGAGI (reference sequence). The CDR3 sequence is CASSYRGVGVEAFF. In nucleotides, the CDR3 is TGTGCCAGCAGTTACCGAGGGGTGGGGGTTGAAGCTTTCTTT.

The rearrangement joins TRBV5-1 to TRBJ1-3, with 7 bases lining up with TRBD1. With V trimmed by 2 bases and J by 6 bases, 5 bases remained unmatched. This CDR3 contains 14 residues. The V gene's germline CDR1 is SGHRS and CDR2 YFSETQ. The CDR3: CASSFRGGENTIYF. CDR3 nucleotide sequence: TGCGCCAGCAGCTTCCGAGGGGGCGAAAACACCATATATTTT. The full variable domain, in which reference TRBV5-1 and TRBJ1-3 provide the parts outside the CDR3, is KAGVTQTPRYLIKTRGQQVTLSCSPISGHRSVSWYQQTPGQGLQFLFEYFSETQRNKGNFPGRFSGRQFSNSRSEMNVSTLELGDSALYLCASSFRGGENTIYFGEGSWLTVV.

The rearrangement links TRBV6-5 to TRBJ1-5; no reliable D call. The germline CDR1 and CDR2 sequences are MNHEY and SVGAGI. Trimming pared 0 bases from V and 4 bases from J, leaving 7 bases between. This CDR3 has 14 residues. The chain's CDR3 is CASSYSSANQPQHF. The CDR3 coding sequence is TGTGCCAGCAGTTACTCAAGCGCTAATCAGCCCCAGCATTTT.

This clonotype showed up many times. This chain links TRBV20-1 with TRBJ2-1; 8 positions match TRBD2. Germline V gene lookup returns CDR1 DFQATT and CDR2 SNEGSKA (reference sequence). The CDR3 sequence is 14 residues long. Trimming removed 3 bases from V and 2 bases from J; junction bases left unmatched: 3. The CDR3 bases are TGCAGTGCTAGGCCGGGGGGGCCCTACAATGAGCAGTTCTTC. This gives the protein CSARPGGPYNEQFF.

About this clonotype: A much larger clone differs by one base, so this may be a read error. The chain has TRBV15 and TRBJ2-7; D gene ambiguous. V lost 3 bases and J lost 6, with 9 bases in between. Germline CDR1 is LNHNV and CDR2 is YYDKDF (reference sequence). The CDR3 is made up of 12 amino acids. The CDR3 nucleotides read TGTGCCACCAGCAGCACAACCGGCGAGCAGTACTTC. Translated, it gives CATSSTTGEQYF.